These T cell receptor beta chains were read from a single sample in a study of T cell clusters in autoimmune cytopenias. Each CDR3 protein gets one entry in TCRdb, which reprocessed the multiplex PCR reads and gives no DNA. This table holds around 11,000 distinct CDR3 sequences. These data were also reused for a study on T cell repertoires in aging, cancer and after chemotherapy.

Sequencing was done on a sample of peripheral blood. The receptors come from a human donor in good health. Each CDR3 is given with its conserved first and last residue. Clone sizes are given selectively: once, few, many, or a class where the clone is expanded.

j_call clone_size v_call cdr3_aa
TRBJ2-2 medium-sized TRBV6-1 CASSPTGENTGELFF
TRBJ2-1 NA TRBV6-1 CASPEGAGGSYNEQFF
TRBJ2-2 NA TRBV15 CATSRVVSETGELFF
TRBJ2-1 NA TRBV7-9 CASSLTGTYLSNEQFF
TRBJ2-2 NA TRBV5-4 CASSAGTGGTGELFF
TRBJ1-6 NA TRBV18 CASSPTGETPLHF
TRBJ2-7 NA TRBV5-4 CASSLGQDGTYEQYF
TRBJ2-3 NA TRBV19 CASSGGGHTDTQYF
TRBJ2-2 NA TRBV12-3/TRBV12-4 CASSFPGGPTGELFF
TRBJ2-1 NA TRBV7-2 CASSYEFSGGLNNEQFF
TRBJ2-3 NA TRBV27 CASSQTGAALGDTQYF
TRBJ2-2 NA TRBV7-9 CASSLPLVTSGNTGELFF
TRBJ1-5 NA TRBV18 CASSPFEGNQPQHF
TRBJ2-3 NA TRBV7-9 CASSLGGSDTQYF
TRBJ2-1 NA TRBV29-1 CSVGGGDSYNEQFF
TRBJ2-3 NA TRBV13 CASSLGSGGGTDTQYF
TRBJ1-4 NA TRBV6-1 CASSERDIKKLFF
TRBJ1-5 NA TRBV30 CAWSGGVGGSQPQHF